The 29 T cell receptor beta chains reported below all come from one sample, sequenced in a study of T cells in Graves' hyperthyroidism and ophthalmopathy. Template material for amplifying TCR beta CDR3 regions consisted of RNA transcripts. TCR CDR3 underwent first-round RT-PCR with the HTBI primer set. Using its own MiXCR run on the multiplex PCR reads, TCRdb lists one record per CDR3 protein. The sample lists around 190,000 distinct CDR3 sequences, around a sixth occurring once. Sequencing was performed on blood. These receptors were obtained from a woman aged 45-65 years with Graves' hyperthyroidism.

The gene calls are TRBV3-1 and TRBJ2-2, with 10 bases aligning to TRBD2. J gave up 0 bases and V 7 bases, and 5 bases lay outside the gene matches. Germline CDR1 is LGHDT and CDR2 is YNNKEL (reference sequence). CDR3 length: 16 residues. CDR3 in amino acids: CASIRGLAANTGELFF. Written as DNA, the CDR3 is TGTGCCAGCATCCGAGGACTAGCGGCGAACACCGGGGAGCTGTTTTTT. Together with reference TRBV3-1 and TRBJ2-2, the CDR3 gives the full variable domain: DTAVSQTPKYLVTQMGNDKSIKCEQNLGHDTMYWYKQDSKKFLKIMFSYNNKELIINETVPNRFSPKSPDKAHLNLHINSLELGDSAVYFCASIRGLAANTGELFFGEGSRLTVL.

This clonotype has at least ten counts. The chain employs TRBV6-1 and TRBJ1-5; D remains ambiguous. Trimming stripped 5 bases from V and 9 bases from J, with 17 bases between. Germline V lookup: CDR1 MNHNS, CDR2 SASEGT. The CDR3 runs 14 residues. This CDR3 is CASSPDFGFRPQHF. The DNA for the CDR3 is TGTGCCAGCAGTCCGGACTTTGGCTTTCGGCCCCAGCATTTT.

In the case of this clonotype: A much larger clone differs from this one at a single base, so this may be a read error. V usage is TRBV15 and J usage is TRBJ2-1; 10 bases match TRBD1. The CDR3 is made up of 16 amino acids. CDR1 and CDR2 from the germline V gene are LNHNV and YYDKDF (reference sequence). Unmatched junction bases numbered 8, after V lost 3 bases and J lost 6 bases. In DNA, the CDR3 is TGTGCCACCAGCAGTACTACTTGGACAGGGGGCAATGAGCAGTTCTTC. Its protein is CATSSTTWTGGNEQFF.

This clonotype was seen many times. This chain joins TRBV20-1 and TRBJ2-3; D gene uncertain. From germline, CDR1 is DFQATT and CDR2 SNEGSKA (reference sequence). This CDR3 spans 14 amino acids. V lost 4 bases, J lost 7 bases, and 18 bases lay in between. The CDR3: CSAKVLAQAHTQYF. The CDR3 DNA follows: TGCAGTGCTAAGGTTCTCGCGCAAGCACATACGCAGTATTTT.

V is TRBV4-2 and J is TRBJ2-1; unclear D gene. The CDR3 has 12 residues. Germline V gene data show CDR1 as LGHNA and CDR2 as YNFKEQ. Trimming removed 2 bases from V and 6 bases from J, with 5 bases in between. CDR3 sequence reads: CASSQPLNEQFF. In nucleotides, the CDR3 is TGTGCCAGCAGCCAACCCCTCAATGAGCAGTTCTTC.

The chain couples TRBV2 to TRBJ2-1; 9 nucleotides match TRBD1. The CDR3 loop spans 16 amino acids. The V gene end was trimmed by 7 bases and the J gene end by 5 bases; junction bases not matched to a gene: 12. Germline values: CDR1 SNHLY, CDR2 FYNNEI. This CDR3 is CASTPEPGQGHNEQFF. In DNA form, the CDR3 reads TGTGCCAGCACCCCTGAACCGGGACAGGGTCACAATGAGCAGTTCTTC.

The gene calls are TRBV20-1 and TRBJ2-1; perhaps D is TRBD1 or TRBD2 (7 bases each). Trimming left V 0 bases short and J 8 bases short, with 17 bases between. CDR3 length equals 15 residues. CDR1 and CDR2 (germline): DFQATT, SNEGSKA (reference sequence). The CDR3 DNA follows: TGCAGTGCTAGAGATGGGGAGGGGGCCGGGGATGAGCAGTTCTTC. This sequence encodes CSARDGEGAGDEQFF.

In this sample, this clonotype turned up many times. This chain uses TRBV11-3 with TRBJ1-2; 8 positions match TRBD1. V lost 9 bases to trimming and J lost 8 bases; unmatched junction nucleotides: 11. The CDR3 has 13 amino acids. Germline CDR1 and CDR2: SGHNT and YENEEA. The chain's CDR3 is CASRQGRQKGYTF. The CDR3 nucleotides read TGTGCCAGTAGACAGGGGCGCCAGAAAGGCTACACCTTC.

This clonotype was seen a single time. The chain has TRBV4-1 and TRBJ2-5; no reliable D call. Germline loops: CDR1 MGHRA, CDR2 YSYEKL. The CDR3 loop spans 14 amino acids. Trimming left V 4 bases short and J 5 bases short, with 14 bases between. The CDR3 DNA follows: TGCGCCAGCAGCCTACTGACTCTTCAGGAGACCCAGTACTTC. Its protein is CASSLLTLQETQYF.

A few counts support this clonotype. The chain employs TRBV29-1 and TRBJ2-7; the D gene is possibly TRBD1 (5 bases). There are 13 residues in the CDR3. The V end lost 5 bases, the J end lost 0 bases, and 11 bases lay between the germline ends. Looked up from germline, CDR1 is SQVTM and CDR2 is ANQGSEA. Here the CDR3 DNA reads TGCAGCGTTAAAACCGACAGCTCCTACGAGCAGTACTTC. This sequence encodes CSVKTDSSYEQYF.

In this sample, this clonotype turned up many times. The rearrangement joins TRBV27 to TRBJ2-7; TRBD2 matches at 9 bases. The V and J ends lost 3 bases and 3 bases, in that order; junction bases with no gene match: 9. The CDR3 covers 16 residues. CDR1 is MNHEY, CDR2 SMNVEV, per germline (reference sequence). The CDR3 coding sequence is TGTGCCAGCAGTTTTCGAATGGCGGGAGGGGTCTACGAGCAGTACTTC. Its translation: CASSFRMAGGVYEQYF.

The CDR3 nucleotides read TGTGCCAGCAGCTTGAATCCCAGGGCCTACGAGCAGTACTTC. Translation: CASSLNPRAYEQYF. This chain uses TRBV2 with TRBJ2-7; a weak D match, TRBD1 (5 bases). Germline V gene lookup returns CDR1 SNHLY and CDR2 FYNNEI. This CDR3 has 14 amino acids. V lost 6 bases and J 2 bases, leaving 14 bases between the germline ends.

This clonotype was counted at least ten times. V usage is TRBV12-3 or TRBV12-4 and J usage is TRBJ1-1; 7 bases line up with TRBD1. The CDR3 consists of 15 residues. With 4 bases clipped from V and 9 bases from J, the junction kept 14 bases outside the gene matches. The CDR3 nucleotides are TGTGCCAGCAGTTCCACAAACAGGGGAGGAGGGAAAGCTTTCTTT. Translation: CASSSTNRGGGKAFF.

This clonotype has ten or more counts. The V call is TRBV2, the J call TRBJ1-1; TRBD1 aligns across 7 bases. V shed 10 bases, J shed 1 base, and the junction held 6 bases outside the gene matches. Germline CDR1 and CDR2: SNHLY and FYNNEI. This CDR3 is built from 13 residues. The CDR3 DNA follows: TGTGCCATACAGGGGCAGCCGAACACTGAAGCTTTCTTT. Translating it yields CAIQGQPNTEAFF.

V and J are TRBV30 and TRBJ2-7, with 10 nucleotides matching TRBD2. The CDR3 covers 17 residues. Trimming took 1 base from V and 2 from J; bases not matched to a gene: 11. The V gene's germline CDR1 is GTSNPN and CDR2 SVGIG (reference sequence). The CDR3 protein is CAWSAPLLAGVPYEQYF. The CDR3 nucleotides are TGTGCCTGGAGTGCCCCCCTCCTAGCGGGAGTTCCCTACGAGCAGTACTTC.

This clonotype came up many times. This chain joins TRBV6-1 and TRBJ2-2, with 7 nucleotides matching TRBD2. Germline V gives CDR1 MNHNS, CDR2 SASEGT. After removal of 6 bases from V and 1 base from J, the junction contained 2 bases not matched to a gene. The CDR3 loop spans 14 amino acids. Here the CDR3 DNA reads TGTGCCAGCAGAGCGGGAATGAACACCGGGGAGCTGTTTTTT. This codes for CASRAGMNTGELFF.

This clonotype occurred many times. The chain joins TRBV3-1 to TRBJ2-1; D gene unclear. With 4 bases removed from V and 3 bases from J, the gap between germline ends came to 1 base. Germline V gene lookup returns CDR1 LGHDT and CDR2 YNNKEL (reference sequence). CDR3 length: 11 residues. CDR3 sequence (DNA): TGTGCCAGCAGCCGCTACAATGAGCAGTTCTTC. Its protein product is CASSRYNEQFF.

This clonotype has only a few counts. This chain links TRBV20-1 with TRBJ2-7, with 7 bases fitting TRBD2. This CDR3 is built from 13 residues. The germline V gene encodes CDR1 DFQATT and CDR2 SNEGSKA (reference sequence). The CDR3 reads CSELALVPYEQYF. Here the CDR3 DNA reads TGCAGCGAACTAGCGTTGGTTCCCTACGAGCAGTACTTC.

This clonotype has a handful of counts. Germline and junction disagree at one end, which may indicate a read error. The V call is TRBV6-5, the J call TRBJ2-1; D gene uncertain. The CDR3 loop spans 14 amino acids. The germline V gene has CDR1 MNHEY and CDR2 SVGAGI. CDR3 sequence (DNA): TGTGCCAGCAGTTACTCGGCAGTCTACAATGAGCAGTCCTTC. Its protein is CASSYSAVYNEQSF.

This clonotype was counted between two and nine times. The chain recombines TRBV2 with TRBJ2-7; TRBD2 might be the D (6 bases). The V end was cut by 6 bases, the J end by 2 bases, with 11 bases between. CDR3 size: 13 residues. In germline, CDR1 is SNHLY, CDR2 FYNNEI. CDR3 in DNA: TGTGCCAGCAGAGGGACTTCGACCTACGAGCAGTACTTC. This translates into CASRGTSTYEQYF.

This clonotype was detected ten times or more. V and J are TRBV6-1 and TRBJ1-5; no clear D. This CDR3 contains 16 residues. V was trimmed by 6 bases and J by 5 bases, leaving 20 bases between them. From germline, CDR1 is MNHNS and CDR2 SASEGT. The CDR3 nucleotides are TGTGCCAGCAGCCTCCCAAGAGAAGCAGTTGATCAGCCCCAGCATTTT. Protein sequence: CASSLPREAVDQPQHF.

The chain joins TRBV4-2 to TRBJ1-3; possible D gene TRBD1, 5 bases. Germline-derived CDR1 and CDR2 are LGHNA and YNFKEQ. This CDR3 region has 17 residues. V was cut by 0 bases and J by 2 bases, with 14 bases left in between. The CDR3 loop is CASSQDVIGTAGNTIYF. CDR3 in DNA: TGTGCCAGCAGCCAAGATGTTATCGGGACGGCTGGAAACACCATATATTTT.

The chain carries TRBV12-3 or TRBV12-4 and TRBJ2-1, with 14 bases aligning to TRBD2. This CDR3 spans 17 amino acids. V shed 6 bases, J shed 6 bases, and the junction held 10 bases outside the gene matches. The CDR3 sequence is CASRGLTSGRAVNEQFF. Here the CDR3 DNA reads TGTGCCAGCAGGGGGCTGACTAGCGGGAGGGCCGTCAATGAGCAGTTCTTC.

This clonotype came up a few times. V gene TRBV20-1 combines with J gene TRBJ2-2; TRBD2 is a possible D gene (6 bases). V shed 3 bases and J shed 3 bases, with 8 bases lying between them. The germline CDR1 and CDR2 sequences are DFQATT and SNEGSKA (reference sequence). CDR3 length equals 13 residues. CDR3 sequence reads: CSASGRHTGELFF. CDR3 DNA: TGCAGTGCTAGTGGGAGGCACACCGGGGAGCTGTTTTTT.

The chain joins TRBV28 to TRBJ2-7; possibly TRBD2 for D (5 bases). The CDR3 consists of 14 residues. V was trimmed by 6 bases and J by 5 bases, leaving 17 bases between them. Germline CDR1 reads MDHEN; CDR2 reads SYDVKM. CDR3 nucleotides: TGTGCCAGCAGCGCCCCTAGCTCAGAGGACGAGCAGTACTTC. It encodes CASSAPSSEDEQYF.

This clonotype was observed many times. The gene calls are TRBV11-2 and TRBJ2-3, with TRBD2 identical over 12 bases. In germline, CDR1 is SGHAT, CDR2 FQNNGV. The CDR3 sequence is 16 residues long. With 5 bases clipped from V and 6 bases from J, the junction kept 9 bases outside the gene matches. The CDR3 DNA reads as TGTGCCAGCAGCCATCGACTAGCGGGAGATCTGGATACGCAGTATTTT. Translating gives CASSHRLAGDLDTQYF. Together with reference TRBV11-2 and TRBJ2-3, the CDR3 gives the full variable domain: EAGVAQSPRYKIIEKRQSVAFWCNPISGHATLYWYQQILGQGPKLLIQFQNNGVVDDSQLPKDRFSAERLKGVDSTLKIQPAKLEDSAVYLCASSHRLAGDLDTQYFGPGTRLTVL.

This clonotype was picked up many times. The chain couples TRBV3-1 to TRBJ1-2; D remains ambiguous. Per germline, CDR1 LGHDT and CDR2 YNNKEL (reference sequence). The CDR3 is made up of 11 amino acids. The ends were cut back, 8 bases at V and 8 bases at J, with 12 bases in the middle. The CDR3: CASWGGKGYTF. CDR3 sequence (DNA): TGTGCCAGCTGGGGAGGGAAGGGCTACACCTTC.

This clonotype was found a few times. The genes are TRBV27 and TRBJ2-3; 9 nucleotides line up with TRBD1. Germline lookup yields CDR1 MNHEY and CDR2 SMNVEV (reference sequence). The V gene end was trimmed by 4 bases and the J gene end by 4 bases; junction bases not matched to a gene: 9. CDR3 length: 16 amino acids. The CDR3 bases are TGTGCCAGCAGTTCGGAACAGGGGGCGGCCGCAGATACGCAGTATTTT. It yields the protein CASSSEQGAAADTQYF.

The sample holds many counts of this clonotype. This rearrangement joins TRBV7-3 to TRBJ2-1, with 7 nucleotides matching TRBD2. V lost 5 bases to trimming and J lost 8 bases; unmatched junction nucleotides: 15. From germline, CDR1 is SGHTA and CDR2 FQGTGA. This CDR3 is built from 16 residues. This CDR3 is CASSPSLRESWYEQFF. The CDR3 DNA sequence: TGTGCCAGCAGCCCCAGTTTGCGGGAGTCTTGGTATGAGCAGTTCTTC.